These 11 T cell receptor beta chains originate from one sample sequenced in a study of T cell responses to AZD1222 COVID-19 vaccine. Clones were read by immunoSEQ multiplex PCR, and TCRdb kept only the in-frame ones, dropping some. This sample has about 160,000 clones, with about nine tenths found just once. Here the sequenced sample was peripheral blood, taken on day 0 of AZD1222 vaccination. The receptors were sampled from an adult in good health.

This clone was observed once. This chain uses TRBV4-3 with TRBJ2-2; D not resolved. Germline V gene lookup returns CDR1 LGHNA and CDR2 YSLEER. This CDR3 is built from 14 residues. Trimming took off 6 bases at V and 1 base at J, with 9 bases between the two ends. CDR3 bases: TGCGCCAGCAGACCAGACCAGAACACCGGGGAGCTGTTTTTT. This translates into CASRPDQNTGELFF.

This sequence joins TRBV25-1 and TRBJ2-3, with D possibly called TRBD1 or TRBD2 (5 bases each). In germline, CDR1 is MGHDK, CDR2 SYGVNS. The V and J ends lost 2 bases and 4 bases respectively, with 16 bases between them. This CDR3 spans 16 amino acids. The CDR3 is CASSENRGFLPDTQYF. Here the CDR3 DNA reads TGTGCCAGCAGTGAAAACCGGGGCTTCCTCCCAGATACGCAGTATTTT.

The chain has TRBV27 and TRBJ1-2; no firm D call. The CDR3 is 14 residues long. V dropped 5 bases and J dropped 5 bases, with 15 bases sitting between them. The germline V gene has CDR1 MNHEY and CDR2 SMNVEV (reference sequence). The CDR3 DNA reads TGTGCCAGCAGTCTGGGTGGGTTTCCGTATGGCTACACCTTC. It encodes CASSLGGFPYGYTF.

The V and J genes are TRBV6-2 or TRBV6-3 and TRBJ2-6; D is perhaps TRBD1 or TRBD2 (6 bases each). The V and J ends lost 3 bases and 2 bases respectively, with 8 bases between them. The CDR3 consists of 15 residues. Germline V gene lookup returns CDR1 MNHEY and CDR2 SVGEGT. The CDR3 spells CASSYGGPGANVLTF. The CDR3 coding sequence is TGTGCCAGCAGTTATGGGGGGCCTGGGGCCAACGTCCTGACTTTC.

The chain carries TRBV5-1 and TRBJ2-2; no firm D call. There are 15 residues in the CDR3. Between the trimmed V and J ends, which lost 1 base and 6 bases, there was a span of 13 bases. Per the germline V gene, CDR1 is SGHRS and CDR2 is YFSETQ. DNA for the CDR3: TGCGCCAGCAGCTTGTATCAGCGCTCTGCCGGGGAGCTGTTTTTT. This gives the protein CASSLYQRSAGELFF.

The V and J genes are TRBV3-1 (or the pseudogene TRBV3-2) and TRBJ2-5; 7 nucleotides agree with TRBD2. Germline V gene sequence: CDR1 LGHDT, CDR2 YNNKEL (reference sequence). Trimming removed 2 bases from V and 5 bases from J; junction bases left unmatched: 11. CDR3 length equals 16 residues. The CDR3 region is CASSQMAGVNLETQYF. Written as DNA, the CDR3 is TGTGCCAGCAGCCAAATGGCGGGAGTGAATTTGGAGACCCAGTACTTC.

The V and J genes are TRBV4-3 and TRBJ2-7; a possible D gene is TRBD1 (6 bases). CDR3 length equals 17 residues. The V end was cut by 3 bases, the J end by 3 bases, with 21 bases between. The germline CDR1 and CDR2 sequences are LGHNA and YSLEER. The CDR3 DNA reads as TGCGCCAGCAGCCAGGCTCTAAAACAGGGTTCCCACTACGAGCAGTACTTC. Its protein is CASSQALKQGSHYEQYF.

This clone was detected once. V gene TRBV7-8 combines with J gene TRBJ2-7; 8 bases line up with TRBD2. The CDR3 sequence is 15 residues long. V shed 5 bases and J 3 bases; nucleotides not matched to a gene: 9. CDR1 is SGHVS, CDR2 FQNEAQ, per germline. The CDR3 region is CASSTVPGGHYEQYF. The CDR3 coding sequence is TGTGCCAGCAGCACCGTGCCGGGAGGGCACTACGAGCAGTACTTC.

V gene TRBV7-8 combines with J gene TRBJ2-1; D not certain. From germline, CDR1 is SGHVS and CDR2 FQNEAQ. The length of the CDR3 is 12 residues. V gave up 5 bases and J gave up 10 bases, with 12 bases separating them. CDR3 in amino acids: CASSLRPEEQFF. The CDR3 region has the DNA TGTGCCAGCAGCCTTAGGCCCGAGGAGCAGTTCTTC.

This chain joins TRBV4-2 and TRBJ1-2; 7 bases are shared with TRBD1. Losses at the gene ends were 1 base for V and 4 bases for J; bases not matched to a gene: 18. CDR3 length: 19 residues. The germline V gene encodes CDR1 LGHNA and CDR2 YNFKEQ. CDR3 DNA sequence: TGTGCCAGCAGCCAAGCCGTAGGGGCCAAGACAGGGACCTCCTATGGCTACACCTTC. This translates into CASSQAVGAKTGTSYGYTF.

V is TRBV5-1 and J is TRBJ1-6, with TRBD1 matching 7 bases. Germline CDR1 SGHRS, CDR2 YFSETQ. The CDR3 spans 15 residues. The trim removed 4 bases at V and 7 bases at J, leaving 8 bases unmatched. The CDR3 sequence is CASSPGQEPNSPLHF. CDR3 nucleotide sequence: TGCGCCAGCAGCCCCGGACAGGAGCCCAATTCACCCCTCCACTTT.